This TCR beta chain came from a study of neoadjuvant nivolumab and ipilimumab in lung cancer. Generated by immunoSEQ multiplex PCR, the TCRdb table keeps only in-frame clones and is missing some. In the table there are about 18,000 clones, over 70% of which are singletons. Germline lookup yields CDR1 SQVTM and CDR2 ANQGSEA. CDR3 size: 13 residues. V was pared by 7 bases and J by 5 bases, with 8 bases of the junction left unmatched. Overall study findings and caveats: Higher pretherapy blood TCR richness went with higher resected-tumor richness. A small number of samples were TCR sequenced. TCR richness and clonality were higher in tumors than adjacent uninvolved lung. Only two of four nivolumab-treated tumors gained richness and clonality by surgery.

A remark on this clone: Its antigen is as yet unknown.

The sample consisted of peripheral blood, taken before neoadjuvant nivolumab, alone or with ipilimumab. The chain joins TRBV29-1 to TRBJ1-5, with 7 bases aligning to TRBD1. The source of this sequence is an adult with non-small cell lung cancer. The chain's CDR3 is CSAVTTGDQPQHF. The CDR3 DNA reads TGCAGCGCAGTCACTACAGGGGATCAGCCCCAGCATTTT.